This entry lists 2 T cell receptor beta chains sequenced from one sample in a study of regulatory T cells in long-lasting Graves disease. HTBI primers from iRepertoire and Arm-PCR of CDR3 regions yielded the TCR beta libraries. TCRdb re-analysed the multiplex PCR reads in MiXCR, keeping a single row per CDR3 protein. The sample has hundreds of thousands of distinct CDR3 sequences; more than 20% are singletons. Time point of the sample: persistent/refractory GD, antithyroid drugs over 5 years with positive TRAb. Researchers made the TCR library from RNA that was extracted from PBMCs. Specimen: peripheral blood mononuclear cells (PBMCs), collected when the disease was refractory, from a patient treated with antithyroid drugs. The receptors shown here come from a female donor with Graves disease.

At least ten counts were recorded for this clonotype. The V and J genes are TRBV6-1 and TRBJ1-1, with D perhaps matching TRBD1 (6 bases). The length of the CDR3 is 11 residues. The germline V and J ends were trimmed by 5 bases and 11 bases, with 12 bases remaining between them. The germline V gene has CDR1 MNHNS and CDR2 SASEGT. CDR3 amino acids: CASSTGRGAFF. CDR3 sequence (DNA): TGTGCCAGCAGTACAGGGAGAGGGGCTTTCTTT.

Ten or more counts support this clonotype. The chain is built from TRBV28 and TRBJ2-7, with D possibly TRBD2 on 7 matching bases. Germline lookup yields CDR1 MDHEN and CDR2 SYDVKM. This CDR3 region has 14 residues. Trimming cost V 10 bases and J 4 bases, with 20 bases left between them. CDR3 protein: CATNFGGALYEQYF. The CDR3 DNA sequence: TGTGCCACCAATTTTGGGGGGGCATTATACGAGCAGTACTTC.